The rows below give T cell receptor beta chains drawn from one sample of a study of blood T cell repertoires in COVID-19. The data were produced by immunoSEQ multiplex PCR, yet TCRdb's version contains in-frame clones alone and is incomplete. The data show about 260,000 clones, over 75% seen once. The source material was peripheral blood. The origin of the receptors is a human donor in a cohort sampled during active COVID-19. Both conserved end residues are part of each CDR3. A D gene is named only where the DNA matches it firmly. A row's size may be missing; if present it is once, few, many or a size class.

-	TRBV19	TRBD1	TRBJ1-6	CASSIGTGGSSPLHF	TGTGCCAGTAGTATCGGGACAGGGGGCAGTTCACCCCTCCACTTT
many	TRBV5-8	TRBD1	TRBJ2-3	CASSSGQRTFTDTQYF	TGTGCCAGCAGCTCGGGACAGCGAACCTTCACAGATACGCAGTATTTT
-	TRBV6-2/TRBV6-3	TRBD1	TRBJ2-7	CASSRTGPTYEQYF	TGTGCCAGCAGCCGGACAGGGCCTACCTACGAGCAGTACTTC
-	TRBV2	-	TRBJ2-7	CASSELLDSGSYEQYF	TGTGCCAGCAGTGAATTACTGGACAGTGGTTCCTACGAGCAGTACTTC
-	TRBV5-1	TRBD1	TRBJ1-4	CASRRTGINNEKLFF	TGCGCCAGCAGGCGGACAGGGATTAATAATGAAAAACTGTTTTTT
-	TRBV9	-	TRBJ2-6	CASSGRDISGANVLTF	TGTGCCAGCAGCGGGAGGGATATCTCTGGGGCCAACGTCCTGACTTTC
-	TRBV7-8	-	TRBJ2-1	CASSLSLHNEQFF	TGTGCCAGCAGCTTATCACTTCACAATGAGCAGTTCTTC
-	TRBV10-2	-	TRBJ2-4	CASSPGGVNIQYF	TGCGCCAGCAGTCCTGGGGGCGTGAACATTCAGTACTTC
-	TRBV27	-	TRBJ1-6	CASTLRGGHNSPLHF	TGTGCCAGCACTTTAAGGGGGGGGCATAATTCACCCCTCCACTTT
-	TRBV6-5	-	TRBJ2-7	CASSYSISRVSYEQYF	TGTGCCAGCAGTTACTCGATAAGCAGGGTTTCCTACGAGCAGTACTTC
-	TRBV28	-	TRBJ2-1	CASSPPGGLNEQFF	TGTGCCAGCAGTCCTCCTGGGGGCTTGAATGAGCAGTTCTTC
once	TRBV7-3	TRBD1	TRBJ2-2	CASSLAGQGMPGELFF	TGTGCCAGCAGCTTAGCGGGACAGGGTATGCCCGGGGAGCTGTTTTTT
-	TRBV7-2	TRBD2	TRBJ2-5	CASSLRGAAMETQYF	TGTGCCAGCAGCTTGCGGGGGGCCGCTATGGAGACCCAGTACTTC
-	TRBV12-5	TRBD1	TRBJ1-4	CASGPGQGLLPNEKLFF	TGTGCTAGTGGTCCGGGACAGGGGCTCCTCCCGAATGAAAAACTGTTTTTT
-	TRBV5-1	TRBD2	TRBJ2-3	CASSLRGLAGDTQYF	TGCGCCAGCAGCTTGAGGGGACTAGCCGGAGATACGCAGTATTTT
once	TRBV7-9	TRBD1	TRBJ2-3	CASSLWGQRVDTDTQYF	TGTGCCAGCAGCTTATGGGGACAGCGAGTTGACACAGATACGCAGTATTTT
-	TRBV5-6	-	TRBJ2-7	CASSLDRTDYEQYF	TGTGCCAGCAGCTTGGATCGGACAGACTACGAGCAGTACTTC
-	TRBV28	-	TRBJ2-7	CASSSPLGHGYEQYF	TGTGCCAGCAGTTCACCTCTAGGACACGGCTACGAGCAGTACTTC
-	TRBV7-7	-	TRBJ2-1	CASSLGAEGGNEQFF	TGTGCTAGCAGCTTAGGAGCGGAAGGGGGCAATGAGCAGTTCTTC
-	TRBV28	-	TRBJ2-3	CASSLAGNGDTQYF	TGTGCCAGCAGTTTGGCGGGCAATGGAGATACGCAGTATTTT
-	TRBV21-1	-	TRBJ1-6	CASSKVLAGGPYSPLHF	TGTGCCAGCAGCAAAGTATTAGCCGGAGGTCCCTATTCACCCCTCCACTTT
few	TRBV11-2	-	TRBJ1-4	CASSGLRGRREKLFF	TGTGCCAGCAGCGGTCTAAGAGGGAGGAGAGAAAAACTGTTTTTT
-	TRBV19	-	TRBJ1-5	CASNDGGLNQPQHF	TGTGCCAGTAACGACGGGGGGCTCAATCAGCCCCAGCATTTT
-	TRBV10-2	TRBD2	TRBJ2-7	CASSEGTSGKVAEQYF	TGCGCCAGCAGTGAGGGAACTAGCGGGAAGGTGGCCGAGCAGTACTTC
-	TRBV5-6	-	TRBJ2-1	CASSSYVPVYNEQFF	TGTGCCAGCAGCTCGTACGTCCCAGTTTACAATGAGCAGTTCTTC
-	TRBV19	TRBD1	TRBJ1-5	CASRRTGTINQPQHF	TGTGCCAGTAGGCGGACAGGGACCATCAATCAGCCCCAGCATTTT
-	TRBV7-7	TRBD2	TRBJ2-1	CASSSGTSSNEQFF	TGTGCTAGCAGCTCGGGGACTAGCAGCAATGAGCAGTTCTTC
-	TRBV7-8	-	TRBJ2-5	CASSLWAGAQETQYF	TGTGCCAGCAGCTTATGGGCAGGGGCGCAAGAGACCCAGTACTTC
-	TRBV24-1	-	TRBJ2-1	CATSDSGLAFGEQFF	TGTGCCACCAGTGACTCTGGACTGGCTTTCGGTGAGCAGTTCTTC
-	TRBV6-6	-	TRBJ1-4	CASSYVTGWDEKLFF	TGTGCCAGCAGTTACGTGACAGGATGGGATGAAAAACTGTTTTTT
many	TRBV6-4	TRBD2	TRBJ2-3	CASKREASSTDTQYF	TGTGCCAGCAAGCGGGAGGCGTCTAGCACAGATACGCAGTATTTT
-	TRBV4-1	TRBD1	TRBJ1-5	CASSQGDRDNQPQHF	TGCGCCAGCAGCCAAGGGGACAGGGACAATCAGCCCCAGCATTTT
-	TRBV28	TRBD1	TRBJ1-2	CASSPIYRGRTYGYTF	TGTGCCAGCAGTCCTATTTACAGGGGGCGCACCTATGGCTACACCTTC
-	TRBV6-1	TRBD1	TRBJ2-5	CASSEGQGGIWGTQYF	TGTGCCAGCAGTGAGGGACAGGGGGGAATTTGGGGGACCCAGTACTTC
-	TRBV12-5	TRBD1	TRBJ2-1	CASDKGDRGHDEQFF	TGTGCTAGTGATAAGGGGGACAGGGGGCATGATGAGCAGTTCTTC
-	TRBV4-1	TRBD1	TRBJ1-2	CASSQDVRGRIYGYTF	TGCGCCAGCAGCCAAGATGTGAGGGGGCGGATCTATGGCTACACCTTC
-	TRBV7-9	-	TRBJ2-3	CASSLVLASTDTQYF	TGTGCCAGCAGCTTAGTTTTAGCTAGCACAGATACGCAGTATTTT
-	TRBV28	TRBD2	TRBJ2-1	CASSTLLAEAYNEQFF	TGTGCCAGCAGTACCCTTCTAGCGGAGGCCTACAATGAGCAGTTCTTC
-	TRBV5-1	TRBD2	TRBJ2-1	CASSLVVAGVNVEQFF	TGCGCCAGCAGCTTGGTCGTAGCGGGGGTAAATGTTGAGCAGTTCTTC
few	TRBV15	TRBD2	TRBJ2-1	CATRVAGRAINEQFF	TGTGCCACCAGGGTAGCGGGTCGGGCTATCAATGAGCAGTTCTTC
-	TRBV11-3	TRBD1	TRBJ1-1	CASSQWPGGTEAFF	TGTGCCAGCAGCCAATGGCCAGGGGGCACTGAAGCTTTCTTT
-	TRBV16	TRBD1	TRBJ2-5	CASSQSGTAKETQYF	TGTGCCAGCAGCCAATCAGGGACAGCTAAAGAGACCCAGTACTTC
-	TRBV24-1	-	TRBJ2-1	CATSAGSGNEQFF	TGTGCCACCAGTGCGGGATCAGGCAATGAGCAGTTCTTC
-	TRBV28	TRBD2	TRBJ2-7	CASSLWPGTSGRAREQYF	TGTGCCAGCAGTTTATGGCCCGGGACTAGCGGGAGGGCTCGCGAGCAGTACTTC